This T cell receptor (beta chain) was profiled in a study of vaccination and CD4 T cells after COVID-19 (dated by TCRdb to between 2021 and 2024). As for the study more broadly: Every convalescent patient had a positive nasal swab PCR test for SARS-CoV-2, with mild disease in nine patients and severe disease in one. Six males and four females were included in the convalescent cohort, with two Hispanic individuals, seven Caucasians, two Asians and one multiracial person represented. Participants got two doses of the Pfizer-BioNTech BNT162b2 vaccine (n=8) or two doses of the Moderna mRNA-1273 vaccine (n=2). Post-COVID blood samples were collected from convalescent patients a median of around 96 days after diagnosis, with a range of about 30 to 161 days. The time from the second vaccine dose to post-vaccine blood sampling had a median of roughly 77 days and ranged from about 12 to 250 days. For stimulating the cultures, overlapping spike peptide pools were used, derived from SARS-CoV-2 as well as from the common cold coronaviruses HCoV-NL63, HCoV-OC43 and HCoV-229E. Control cultures received a CEFX viral epitope pool as the positive control, an HIV-1 Nef peptide pool as the negative control, or no peptide. The spike-specific CD4+ TCR repertoire was compared before and after mRNA vaccination in nine to ten COVID-19 convalescent patients and a handful of infection-naive healthy vaccine recipients. General findings and caveats noted by the study authors: An increase in the median number of SARS-CoV-2-reactive clonotypes from some 20 after infection to roughly 36 after vaccination was observed, but the change was not found to be significant. Of the vaccine-specific clones in convalescent patients, 304 of 307, or nearly all, reacted only to SARS-CoV-2 spike and did not cross-react with common cold coronaviruses. Only a relatively small number of convalescent patients were included in the study, and early timepoints following natural infection were not analyzed. Among convalescent patients, a median about 90% of the SARS-CoV-2-reactive clones seen after vaccination appeared only after vaccination, which suggests priming specific to the vaccine.

The intended sense of this specimen's treatment or condition label: roughly ten-day PBMC culture with coronavirus spike peptide pools or control peptides (ViraFEST assay). The ViraFEST assay, used in the study, expanded antigen-specific T cells with peptide pools and then identified the expanded clonotypes through TCR sequencing. Positive SARS-CoV-2 PCR tests in the convalescent patients dated from March to December 2020, before Alpha, Beta and Delta variants emerged in the United States. Each well held about 2.2 million PBMCs cultured in IMDM containing approximately 5% human AB serum and approximately 9.8 IU/ml IL-2, with 10 ug/ml peptide pools added. On days 3 and 7, half of the culture medium was replaced with fresh IL-2-containing medium. After 10 days of culture, CD4+ T cells were isolated by negative selection using the EasySep CD4+ T cell isolation kit. Ficoll-Paque Plus gradient centrifugation was used to isolate PBMCs from whole blood, and the isolated PBMCs were then either used fresh or cryopreserved at -140C. Culture conditions were generally each tested in triplicate wells.

As for this clonotype: What this receptor recognizes is not known. No much larger clonotype is one base removed from it; base qualities were not supplied.

The library came from PCR. DNA from cultured CD4+ T cells was subjected to TCR sequencing with the Oncomine TCR Beta short-read assay at the Johns Hopkins FTIC core. The QIAamp micro DNA kit was used to extract genomic DNA from the cultured CD4+ T cells. Oncomine TCR Beta libraries from cultured CD4+ T cells were pooled using unique dual indexes and sequenced on an Illumina iSeq 100. For the original study's pipeline: Non-productive sequences were removed, and CDR3s that did not start with C, did not end with F or W, or were shorter than 7 amino acids were discarded. Antigen-specific clonotypes were identified using the MANAFEST web application through comparison of peptide-stimulated wells with reference and other culture wells. Positive clones required FDR below 0.05, an odds ratio above 5, and productive frequency above 0.1% in at least two of three replicate wells. Clonotypes that were significantly expanded in both SARS-CoV-2 spike wells and at least one common cold coronavirus spike condition were defined as cross-reactive. CDR3 homology was assessed with Levenshtein distances (stringdist) and unrooted phylogenetic trees (ape) in R version 3.6.1. TCRdb redid the processing of the public reads, applying fastp at Q25 and MiXCR, and retained in-frame beta chains. Duplicate CDR3 protein sequences are folded into a single record with the most common DNA and genes. Clone size and V and J calls follow TCRdb, not the original study. The sample has fewer than 15,000 distinct CDR3 sequences on record, about 45% of them singletons. The top ten constitute 13% of the sample.

Relative to germline, V is 5 bases shorter and J is 2 bases shorter, with 13 bases between their ends. From cysteine to phenylalanine, the CDR3 is 15 amino acids long. Only the CDR3 region is kept as DNA, spanning 45 bases read in frame from base 1. Reading the germline V gene gives CDR1 SGHNT and CDR2 YENEEA. Sequenced material: CD4+ T cells from blood, cultured in vitro. The receptor's source is a human donor who had recovered from COVID-19. Here the chain combines TRBV11-3 and TRBJ1-3, with the identity of the D gene unclear. The CDR3 amino acid sequence is: CASSGSSLPGNTIYF. The DNA sequence reads TGTGCCAGCAGCGGCTCCTCCTTACCTGGAAACACCATATATTTT.